This T cell receptor (beta chain) appears in the sequencing data of a study of beta chain features in type 1 diabetes. Study results and caveats: Shortening that was moderate but significant affected the TCRB CDR3s of Type 1 diabetes patients in all four CD4+ subsets.

On this clone: Its specificity is not known.

The sequenced template was cDNA made from the entire isolated RNA. Clones were sequenced by immunoSEQ multiplex PCR, and TCRdb holds only the in-frame ones, with some missing. The sample lists fewer than 350,000 clones; 15% were seen once. The CDR3 runs 15 residues. Germline CDR1 and CDR2: SGHVS and FNYEAQ. The ends were cut back, 5 bases at V and 1 base at J, with 11 bases in the middle. V is TRBV7-6 and J is TRBJ2-2, with D perhaps matching TRBD1 (5 bases). Sample: naive CD4+ T cells from blood. The sequence came from a man aged 18 to 29 with type 1 diabetes. CDR3 in amino acids: CASSLIGVNTGELFF. DNA for the CDR3: TGTGCCAGCAGCCTAATAGGGGTGAACACCGGGGAGCTGTTTTTT.